The clone carrying this TCR beta chain was seen many times. The antigen remains undetermined. This sample stems from a study of CD8+CD57+ T cells in acquired aplastic anemia. Study-wide background: Sorted CD4+ and CD8+ cell DNA averaged about 3 ug. Findings and caveats of the study: Significance was not reached for CD8+ Simpson's diversity between patients and controls.

The V gene's germline CDR1 is LGHNA and CDR2 YNFKEQ. The CDR3 has 15 amino acids. Trimming cost V 0 bases and J 7 bases; bases outside gene matches: 3. Profiling that covered TCR beta VDJ and CDR3 relied on genomic DNA as its template. TCRdb passed the reads through MiXCR, listing each CDR3 protein once. The data show approximately 180,000 distinct CDR3 sequences, with about half seen just once and about 1.7% held by the top ten. Patients sequenced had flow cytometry evidence of CD8+CD57+ cell expansion. As a group, the patients uniformly had severe acquired aplastic anemia. The sample comprised sorted CD4+, CD8+, or CD8+CD57+ T cells (not recorded which) from PBMCs. The chain uses TRBV4-2 and TRBJ1-4; 9 nucleotides agree with TRBD1. This sequence was found in a human donor with aplastic anemia. The CDR3 protein is CASSQEGQGSEKLFF. In nucleotides, the CDR3 is TGTGCCAGCAGCCAAGAGGGACAGGGTTCTGAAAAACTGTTTTTT.